The source of this T cell receptor beta chain is a study of blood T cell repertoires in COVID-19. In the study overall: Samples of COVID-19 (acute and convalescent) were obtained from the United States, Italy and Spain.

Germline CDR1 reads MDHEN; CDR2 reads SYDVKM. V was pared by 6 bases and J by 1 base, with 0 bases of the junction left unmatched. CDR3 length equals 14 residues. Original analysis: Using reference gene primer amplification, nucleated cell counts were estimated. Sequencing used immunoSEQ multiplex PCR; TCRdb keeps in-frame clones, though not all of them. The DNA was the basis for D and trimming; V, J and clone size are from that table. The sample contains tens of thousands of clones, approximately 80% of which appear only once. The source is a man aged 65 to 79 with active or convalescent COVID-19. The source material was peripheral blood. This chain connects TRBV28 to TRBJ2-5; 12 nucleotides match TRBD2. DNA of the CDR3: TGTGCCAGCAGGACTAGCGGGAGCCAAGAGACCCAGTACTTC. It specifies CASRTSGSQETQYF. Full variable domain (outside the CDR3, taken from reference TRBV28 and TRBJ2-5): DVKVTQSSRYLVKRTGEKVFLECVQDMDHENMFWYRQDPGLGLRLIYFSYDVKMKEKGDIPEGYSVSREKKERFSLILESASTNQTSMYLCASRTSGSQETQYFGPGTRLLVL.